This record covers a single T cell receptor (beta chain). It has no known antigen specificity. One junction end disagrees with the germline gene, perhaps due to a read error. As encoded in the germline V gene, CDR1 is MDHEN while CDR2 is SYDVKM. The CDR3 runs 13 amino acids, cysteine and phenylalanine included. Only the CDR3 part of the read is kept: 39 bases, read in frame from the first base. The TCR beta CDR3 regions were amplified from RNA transcripts. For the first round of RT-PCR on the TCR CDR3, the HTBI primer set was used together with the Qiagen OneStep RT-PCR kit. The libraries were constructed in a second round of multiplex PCR and then size-selected and purified. Libraries were sequenced paired-end with 100 bp reads on an Illumina HiSeq2000. Regarding the original processing steps: SOAPnuke was used to process the raw data, removing reads that contained adapters or uncalled bases, had a mean Phred below 15, or lacked an exact match to the constant primer or identifier. COPE v1.2.5 was used to merge the high-quality paired reads, and each unique nucleotide sequence was defined as a clonotype. MiTCR v1.1 was used to align the clonotypes against IMGT TRBV, TRBD and TRBJ reference segments. Only V-J combinations with frequency above 0.0001, covering about 99% of repertoires, were analysed. The TCS score was defined as F50 (clonal expansion) divided by E x V (chaos), with BLOSUM62-based TCRdist calculated between CDR3 peptides within each V-J. Welch's t-statistics and random forest reduced several hundred V-J features to 13, which were used in a naive Bayes classifier (R e1071). TCRdb reworked the public reads: Q25 trimming with fastp, MiXCR clone assembly, productive beta chains retained. Identical CDR3 protein sequences are pooled into one entry, listed with their most common genes and DNA. These V and J calls rely on TCRdb rather than the paper's analysis. This sample comprises around 600,000 distinct CDR3 sequences, approximately 15% of them detected only once. The top ten clones comprise 12% of the sample.

This entry belongs to a study of T cells in Graves' hyperthyroidism and ophthalmopathy (dated by TCRdb to the late 2010s). Turning to the overall study: Peripheral blood was sampled at the time of initial diagnosis, prior to any treatment. Whether ophthalmopathy could be predicted prospectively was tested in an independent validation cohort made up of 18 hyperthyroidism patients plus 17 patients who later progressed to ophthalmopathy. The approximately 97 discovery patients were randomly divided into training and test sets at a 7:3 ratio. TCR Vbeta CDR3 sequencing of 130 to 150 peripheral blood samples (approximately 44 ophthalmopathy, over 70 hyperthyroidism and some 17 progressor patients) is reported in the paper. To identify distinguishing TCR V-J signatures, a discovery cohort of 90 to 100 patients was used, comprising 40 to 45 with Graves' ophthalmopathy and some 60 with stable Graves' hyperthyroidism. Following sampling, methimazole starting at 30 mg daily was given to hyperthyroidism patients, and high-dose intravenous methylprednisolone was given to ophthalmopathy patients. Thyroid tissue and blood T-cell repertoires from six or seven Graves' hyperthyroidism patients were also compared in the study.

Ophthalmopathy patients had moderately to severely active disease, with a Clinical Activity Score of 3 or more, a NOSPECS grade of 4 or more, and a disease duration of less than 3 months. Exclusion was applied to patients with uncontrolled infections, other autoimmune diseases, pregnancy or lactation. Diagnoses were based on clinical symptoms, serum thyroxine and TRAb, thyroid ultrasound and orbital computed tomography. PBMCs were isolated from 7.5 to 10 ml of fresh peripheral blood by Ficoll-Paque density gradient centrifugation. Total RNA was extracted with Trizol reagent, and quality was checked on an Agilent 2100 Bioanalyzer. Study-wide findings and limitations: In validation, the model predicted progression to ophthalmopathy with about 71% sensitivity and over 72% specificity, a median of around 6.6 months before onset. Most expanded thyroid clonotypes (frequency above 0.001) were also detected in blood, a finding suggesting that blood repertoires may reflect thyroid immune responses. Sample size was not statistically predetermined, and blinding of investigators to group allocation was not performed. A model built on a 13 V-J signature distinguished ophthalmopathy from stable hyperthyroidism, reaching roughly 88% sensitivity and 81% to 83% specificity in cross-validation and 80%/75% in testing.

This TCR was recovered from a woman between 45 and 65 years old with Graves' ophthalmopathy. The sample consisted of blood. In this chain, TRBV28 is recombined with TRBJ1-6; 8 middle bases align to TRBD1. The CDR3 protein: CAGSYRGNSPLHF. At the DNA level, the sequence is TGTGCCGGCAGTTACAGGGGGAATTCACCCCTCCACTTT.